This T cell receptor (beta chain) was retrieved from a study of vaccination effects on CD4 cells after COVID-19. Study summary: Post-vaccine samples followed the second dose by a median of 72 days.

Under the ViraFEST assay, PBMC were stimulated with viral peptide pools so that antigen-specific CD4+ T cells expanded. Sequencing was performed afterwards. Subsequent to 10 days of culture, CD4+ T cells were isolated. All study participants received two doses of BNT162b2 or mRNA-1273 vaccine. Comments on this clone: Its antigen remains unidentified.

The table came from immunoSEQ multiplex PCR; TCRdb's copy has only in-frame clones and leaves some out. The sample comprises 25,000 to 30,000 clones, over 65% of which are singletons, and 9% rests with the top ten. Germline CDR1 SGHDT, CDR2 YYEEEE. V was pared by 1 base and J by 0 bases, with 10 bases between. This CDR3 region has 16 residues. The source of this sequence is a human donor who received a COVID-19 vaccine. Material: CD4+ T cells from PBMCs cultured with HCoV-NL63 spike peptides, obtained after COVID-19 vaccination. The chain combines TRBV5-6 with TRBJ1-4; TRBD1 is a possible D gene (6 bases). The CDR3 DNA reads TGTGCCAGCAGCTTGCAAGGGGGAGCAACTAATGAAAAACTGTTTTTT. Amino acids: CASSLQGGATNEKLFF. Complete variable domain (other parts from reference TRBV5-6 and TRBJ1-4): DAGVTQSPTHLIKTRGQQVTLRCSPKSGHDTVSWYQQALGQGPQFIFQYYEEEERQRGNFPDRFSGHQFPNYSSELNVNALLLGDSALYLCASSLQGGATNEKLFFGSGTQLSVL.